Shown below are 8 T cell receptor beta chains from a single sample sequenced in a study of response to subunit inactivated influenza vaccine. TCRdb independently ran MiXCR on the RT-PCR reads; one entry per CDR3 protein. Here the sample spans about 160,000 distinct CDR3 sequences, roughly 10% being singletons. Material: non-naive T cells sorted from PBMCs, obtained 40 to 50 days after vaccination. The source of these receptors is a man aged 50-59 years who received an inactivated influenza vaccine.

On this clonotype: Possible read error: a much larger clone is one base away. This chain connects TRBV7-2 to TRBJ2-1, with a possible D match to TRBD1 (5 bases). V was cut by 3 bases and J by 3 bases, with 9 bases left in between. This CDR3 spans 14 amino acids. Germline V gene sequence: CDR1 SGHTA, CDR2 FQGNSA. CDR3 sequence reads: CASSFDSYYNEQFF. CDR3 sequence (DNA): TGTGCCAGCAGCTTCGACAGCTACTACAATGAGCAGTTCTTC. The full variable domain, its missing parts supplied by reference TRBV7-2 and TRBJ2-1, is GAGVSQSPSNKVTEKGKDVELRCDPISGHTALYWYRQSLGQGLEFLIYFQGNSAPDKSGLPSDRFSAERTGGSVSTLTIQRTQQEDSAVYLCASSFDSYYNEQFFGPGTRLTVL.

This sequence joins TRBV14 and TRBJ2-1; D not certain. Trimming pared 8 bases from V and 6 bases from J, leaving 11 bases between. The CDR3 is 12 amino acids. The V gene's germline CDR1 is SGHDN and CDR2 FVKESK. CDR3 amino acids: CASSGLSNEQFF. The CDR3 region has the DNA TGTGCCAGCTCGGGCCTCTCCAATGAGCAGTTCTTC.

This clonotype was seen repeatedly, ten times or more. The chain uses TRBV5-1 and TRBJ2-3; TRBD1 aligns across 8 bases. CDR3 length: 15 amino acids. CDR1 is SGHRS and CDR2 is YFSETQ in the germline V gene. Unmatched junction bases numbered 6, after V lost 4 bases and J lost 2 bases. CDR3 DNA sequence: TGCGCCAGCAGCAACGGACAGGGAAACACAGATACGCAGTATTTT. This translates into CASSNGQGNTDTQYF.

Comment on this clonotype: A much larger clone differs by one base, so this may be a read error. This chain connects TRBV10-3 to TRBJ2-1; tentative D call: TRBD2 (6 bases). Trimming cost V 8 bases and J 6 bases, with 14 bases left between them. CDR1 and CDR2 from the germline V gene are ENHRY and SYGVKD. This CDR3 spans 13 amino acids. The CDR3 spells CAIGRDFFNEQFF. The CDR3 DNA reads as TGTGCCATCGGCAGGGACTTCTTCAATGAGCAGTTCTTC.

This clonotype was seen at least ten times. The chain links TRBV12-3 or TRBV12-4 to TRBJ2-5; TRBD1 matches at 10 bases. With 3 bases clipped from V and 3 bases from J, the junction kept 10 bases outside the gene matches. The CDR3 is 17 residues long. Written as DNA, the CDR3 is TGTGCCAGCAGTTTCGGGCTTACCGGGACAGGGGAAGAGACCCAGTACTTC. Translated, it gives CASSFGLTGTGEETQYF.

This clonotype was recorded a few times. This chain uses TRBV5-1 with TRBJ1-1; weak D call: TRBD1 (5 bases). Germline values: CDR1 SGHRS, CDR2 YFSETQ. CDR3 length equals 12 residues. Trimming pared 0 bases from V and 6 bases from J, leaving 6 bases between. The CDR3 DNA is TGCGCCAGCAGCTTGGGGGGCCCTGAAGCTTTCTTT. Translated, it gives CASSLGGPEAFF.

The table lists this clonotype with a few counts. The rearrangement joins TRBV15 to TRBJ1-1, with TRBD1 as a possible D gene (6 bases). The CDR3 spans 14 residues. The ends were cut back, 3 bases at V and 5 bases at J, with 13 bases in the middle. In germline, CDR1 is LNHNV, CDR2 YYDKDF (reference sequence). The DNA of the CDR3 is TGTGCCACCAGCAGCATCAGGGGTGGAACTGAAGCTTTCTTT. Protein: CATSSIRGGTEAFF.

The genes are TRBV5-1 and TRBJ1-1; D is unclear. The CDR3 loop spans 13 amino acids. CDR1 and CDR2 (germline): SGHRS, YFSETQ. V was clipped by 4 bases and J by 3 bases, with 10 bases between them. For the CDR3, the DNA is TGCGCCAGCAGCCGCGGGGAGGACACTGAAGCTTTCTTT. It encodes CASSRGEDTEAFF.